This TCR beta chain emerged from a study of blood T cell repertoires in COVID-19. In the authors' methods: Amplification of reference gene primers was used by the study to estimate nucleated cell counts. Profiled with immunoSEQ multiplex PCR; TCRdb holds only in-frame clones, not every one. V and J calls and clone size follow that table, whereas D and trimming were derived from the DNA. The sample has 180,000 or so clones; more than 70% are singletons. Germline CDR1 MNHEY, CDR2 SVGAGI. V gave up 2 bases and J gave up 2 bases, with 9 bases separating them. The CDR3 is made up of 14 amino acids. This TCR derives from a man aged 35-49 years with active or convalescent COVID-19. The rearrangement joins TRBV6-5 to TRBJ1-1, with D unresolved. Sequencing was done on a sample of peripheral blood. CDR3 region: CASSYSGSNTEAFF. The CDR3 region has the DNA TGTGCCAGCAGTTACAGCGGCAGTAACACTGAAGCTTTCTTT.